Following are 7 T cell receptor beta chains from one sample sequenced in a study of cytomegalovirus exposure and HLA in healthy donors. The PCR ran on 60 Vbeta and 13 Jbeta primers. The table came from immunoSEQ multiplex PCR; TCRdb's copy has only in-frame clones and leaves some out. This table has 150,000 to 200,000 clones, approximately 78% appearing once. The sequenced sample was PBMCs. These receptor sequences come from a girl aged 2-10 years in good health and CMV-seropositive.

This rearrangement joins TRBV10-2 to TRBJ1-1, with 8 nucleotides matching TRBD1. Trimming removed 7 bases from V and 11 bases from J; junction bases left unmatched: 9. From germline, CDR1 is WSHSY and CDR2 SAAADI. This CDR3 comprises 12 residues. The CDR3 here is CASINGQGRAFF. The CDR3 DNA reads as TGCGCCAGCATTAACGGACAGGGTAGGGCTTTCTTT.

The J gene is TRBJ2-7, the V gene TRBV2, with TRBD2 matching over 13 bases. V shed 1 base and J 6 bases; nucleotides not matched to a gene: 6. CDR3 length: 16 residues. Germline lookup yields CDR1 SNHLY and CDR2 FYNNEI. DNA of the CDR3: TGTGCCAGCAGTGAAGGGACTAGCGGGAGTTGGGGCGAGCAGTACTTC. This gives the protein CASSEGTSGSWGEQYF.

This sequence joins TRBV28 and TRBJ1-5; a possible D gene is TRBD1 (5 bases). The length of the CDR3 is 13 residues. Germline V CDR1 and CDR2: MDHEN, SYDVKM. V was clipped by 6 bases and J by 1 base, with 7 bases between them. Written as DNA, the CDR3 is TGTGCCAGCAGGCGGGACAGCAATCAGCCCCAGCATTTT. Translating gives CASRRDSNQPQHF.

This clone showed up just once. The genes are TRBV6-1 and TRBJ2-1, with 7 bases identical to TRBD2. Per germline, CDR1 MNHNS and CDR2 SASEGT. The V segment lost 2 bases and the J segment 3 bases; nucleotides outside the gene matches: 10. CDR3 length equals 17 residues. The CDR3 here is CASSETSSGFLYNEQFF. CDR3 nucleotides: TGTGCCAGCAGTGAAACCAGTAGCGGGTTCCTCTACAATGAGCAGTTCTTC.

The chain has TRBV18 and TRBJ2-5; 8 bases agree with TRBD2. Germline V gene lookup returns CDR1 KGHSH and CDR2 LQKENI. With 0 bases clipped from V and 5 bases from J, the junction kept 8 bases outside the gene matches. This CDR3 contains 16 residues. For the CDR3, the DNA is TGTGCCAGCTCACCACCGAGGGGACTAGATTTTGAGACCCAGTACTTC. This translates into CASSPPRGLDFETQYF.

The gene calls are TRBV5-6 and TRBJ2-7; 9 bases fit TRBD1. Losses at the gene ends were 4 bases for V and 2 bases for J; bases not matched to a gene: 7. CDR3 size: 15 residues. CDR1 and CDR2 (germline): SGHDT, YYEEEE. Written as DNA, the CDR3 is TGTGCCAGCAGCCCGGACAGGGGACTCCCCTACGAGCAGTACTTC. As protein: CASSPDRGLPYEQYF.

The chain combines TRBV11-2 with TRBJ2-1; D perhaps matches TRBD2 (6 bases). This CDR3 has 15 amino acids. V was cut by 1 base and J by 2 bases, with 9 bases left in between. CDR1 and CDR2 (germline): SGHAT, FQNNGV. CDR3 in amino acids: CASSLVGTPYNEQFF. DNA of the CDR3: TGTGCCAGCAGCTTAGTGGGGACTCCCTACAATGAGCAGTTCTTC.